The rows below give T cell receptor beta chains drawn from one sample of a study of graft-versus-host responses after intestinal transplantation. Generated by immunoSEQ multiplex PCR, the TCRdb table keeps only in-frame clones and is missing some. The sample gives more than 9,500 clones, roughly 92% of which show up once; about 3.4% is in the top ten. The source was PBMCs, collected 105 days after intestinal transplantation. These receptors all come from a human patient who received an intestinal transplant, so some T cells may come from the graft donor. The CDR3 runs from the conserved cysteine through the conserved F or W. The D gene is left open where the match is weak. Rows give clone size only sometimes, using once, few, many, or a class for an expanded clone.

TRBJ1-6 | - | - | TRBV6-5 | CASSYGGVGSPLHF | TGTGCCAGCAGTTACGGGGGGGTAGGCTCACCCCTCCACTTT
TRBJ2-1 | few | TRBD2 | TRBV2 | CASNGLAYSYNEQFF | TGTGCCAGCAACGGACTAGCGTATTCCTACAATGAGCAGTTCTTC
TRBJ2-4 | - | - | TRBV28 | CASSLPPWGDLGKNIQYF | TGTGCCAGCAGTTTACCCCCTTGGGGGGATCTGGGCAAAAACATTCAGTACTTC
TRBJ2-6 | - | - | TRBV25-1 | CASSDREWDSGANVLTF | TGTGCCAGCAGTGACCGGGAATGGGACTCTGGGGCCAACGTCCTGACTTTC
TRBJ2-1 | - | - | TRBV13 | CASSLANNEQFF | TGTGCCAGCTCGCTAGCGAACAATGAGCAGTTCTTC
TRBJ2-1 | - | - | TRBV4-1 | CASSQGDVRSYNEQFF | TGCGCCAGCAGCCAAGGCGACGTCCGCTCCTACAATGAGCAGTTCTTC
TRBJ1-4 | - | - | TRBV28 | CASSFTSWGTNEKLFF | TGTGCCAGCAGTTTCACCAGTTGGGGGACTAATGAAAAACTGTTTTTT
TRBJ1-4 | - | - | TRBV28 | CATEPWGVTSHEKLFF | TGTGCCACCGAACCCTGGGGGGTGACCTCTCATGAAAAACTGTTTTTT
TRBJ2-7 | - | TRBD2 | TRBV10-2 | CASRTTSGDYEQYF | TGCGCCAGCAGAACGACTAGCGGGGATTACGAGCAGTACTTC
TRBJ2-7 | - | - | TRBV30 | CAWSGGAGMILSYEQYF | TGTGCCTGGAGTGGAGGAGCAGGGATGATACTTTCCTACGAGCAGTACTTC
TRBJ2-7 | few | - | TRBV6-1 | CASSPPGSAYEQYF | TGTGCCAGCAGTCCTCCGGGTAGCGCCTACGAGCAGTACTTC
TRBJ1-5 | - | - | TRBV4-2 | CASSLEQGSNQPQHF | TGTGCCAGCAGCCTAGAACAGGGTAGCAATCAGCCCCAGCATTTT
TRBJ2-1 | - | TRBD1 | TRBV6-1 | CASSEQGADSYNEQFF | TGTGCCAGCAGTGAACAGGGGGCCGATTCCTACAATGAGCAGTTCTTC
TRBJ2-3 | - | TRBD2 | TRBV6-8 | CASSERGGQDTQYF | TGTGCCAGCAGCGAGCGGGGGGGCCAAGATACGCAGTATTTT
TRBJ2-5 | once | - | TRBV5-6 | CASRSRLEGYQETQYF | TGTGCCAGCAGATCCAGGCTCGAGGGGTACCAAGAGACCCAGTACTTC
TRBJ1-4 | - | - | TRBV11-3 | CASSPQGNEKLFF | TGTGCCAGCAGCCCACAGGGAAATGAAAAACTGTTTTTT
TRBJ2-5 | - | TRBD2 | TRBV5-6 | CASSYFSGYREQYF | TGTGCCAGCAGCTACTTTAGCGGGTACCGGGAGCAGTACTTC